This T cell receptor (beta chain) emerged from a study of regulatory T cells in long-lasting Graves disease. Described time point: newly diagnosed GD, antithyroid drugs for less than 3 months. The authors made the TCR library using RNA they extracted from PBMCs. Per the germline V gene, CDR1 is SGHNT and CDR2 is YENEEA. The CDR3 spans 15 residues. This clonotype turned up a few times. A much larger clone is a single base away; this may be a read error. In building TCR beta libraries, iRepertoire HTBI primers were used together with Arm-PCR of CDR3 regions. TCRdb passed the multiplex PCR reads through MiXCR, listing each CDR3 protein once. The sample shows roughly 560,000 distinct CDR3 sequences, around 12% of them seen only once. These data were also reused for a study on T cells in Graves' hyperthyroidism and ophthalmopathy.

The sequence derives from a woman under 40 with Graves disease. Sequencing was performed on peripheral blood mononuclear cells (PBMCs), taken at new diagnosis, from a patient treated with antithyroid drugs. J is TRBJ2-1 and V is TRBV11-3; 9 bases fit TRBD2. The CDR3 region is CASNLMREGRGEQFF. The CDR3 DNA sequence: TGTGCCAGCAACTTAATGCGGGAGGGCCGGGGGGAGCAGTTCTTC.